This T cell receptor (beta chain) emerged from a study of long-term antiretroviral therapy in people with HIV. V was pared by 0 bases and J by 7 bases, with 10 bases between. Germline V gene sequence: CDR1 PRHDT, CDR2 FYEKMQ (reference sequence). This CDR3 comprises 15 residues. A v3.0 immunoSEQ assay was performed at survey level. Roughly 40,000-50,000 T-cell genomes per sample were the sequencing target. Sequencing used immunoSEQ multiplex PCR; TCRdb keeps in-frame clones, though not all of them. Among over 25,000 clones, approximately 81% were seen once, and the ten largest hold approximately 8.3%.

This sequence joins TRBV13 and TRBJ1-6; possible D gene TRBD1, 5 bases. This TCR was sampled from a man between 40 and 49 years old with HIV. The source was unsorted PBMCs, collected 3 years after starting antiretroviral therapy. The CDR3 loop is CASSLGWGGNSPLHF. CDR3 DNA sequence: TGTGCCAGCAGCTTAGGCTGGGGGGGAAATTCACCCCTCCACTTT.